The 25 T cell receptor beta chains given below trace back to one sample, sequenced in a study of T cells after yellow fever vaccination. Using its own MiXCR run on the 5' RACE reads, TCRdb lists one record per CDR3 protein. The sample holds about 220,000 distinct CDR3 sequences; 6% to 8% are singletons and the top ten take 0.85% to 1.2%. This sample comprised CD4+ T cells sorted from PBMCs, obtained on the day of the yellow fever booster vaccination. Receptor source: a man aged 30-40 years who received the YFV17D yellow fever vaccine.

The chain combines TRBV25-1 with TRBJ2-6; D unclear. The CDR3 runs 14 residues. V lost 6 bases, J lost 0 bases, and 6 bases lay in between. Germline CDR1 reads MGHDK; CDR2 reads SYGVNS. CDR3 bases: TGTGCCAGCAGGGGAATCTCTGGGGCCAACGTCCTGACTTTC. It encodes CASRGISGANVLTF.

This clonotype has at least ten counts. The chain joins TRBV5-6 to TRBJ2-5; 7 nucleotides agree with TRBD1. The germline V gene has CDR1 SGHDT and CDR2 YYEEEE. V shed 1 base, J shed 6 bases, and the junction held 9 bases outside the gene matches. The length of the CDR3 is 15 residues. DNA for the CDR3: TGTGCCAGCAGCTTGTTGACAGGGAGCGGCAAGACCCAGTACTTC. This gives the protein CASSLLTGSGKTQYF.

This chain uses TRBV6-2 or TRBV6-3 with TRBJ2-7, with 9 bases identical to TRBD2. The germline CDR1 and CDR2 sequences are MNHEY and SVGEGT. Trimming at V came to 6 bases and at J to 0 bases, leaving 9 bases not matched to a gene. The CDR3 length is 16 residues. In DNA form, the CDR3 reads TGTGCCAGCAGCTCCGGACTAGCGTGGCCCTCCTACGAGCAGTACTTC. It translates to CASSSGLAWPSYEQYF.

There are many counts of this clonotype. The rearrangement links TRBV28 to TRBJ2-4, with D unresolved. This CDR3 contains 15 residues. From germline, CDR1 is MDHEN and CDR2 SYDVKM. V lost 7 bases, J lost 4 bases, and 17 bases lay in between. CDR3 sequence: CASTPRAVGKNIQYF. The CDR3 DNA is TGTGCCAGCACCCCTCGGGCGGTCGGGAAAAACATTCAGTACTTC.

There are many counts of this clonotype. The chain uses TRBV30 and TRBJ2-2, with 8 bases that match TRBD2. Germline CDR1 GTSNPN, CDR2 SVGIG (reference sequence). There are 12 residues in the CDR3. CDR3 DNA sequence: TGTGCGGGCGGGGGGTACACCGGGGAGCTGTTTTTT. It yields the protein CAGGGYTGELFF. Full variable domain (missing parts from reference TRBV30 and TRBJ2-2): SQTIHQWPATLVQPVGSPLSLECTVEGTSNPNLYWYRQAAGRGLQLLFYSVGIGQISSEVPQNLSASRPQDRQFILSSKKLLLSDSGFYLCAGGGYTGELFFGEGSRLTVL.

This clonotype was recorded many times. CDR3 region: CASGKRLDTEAFF. CDR3 in DNA: TGCGCCAGCGGCAAGAGACTGGATACTGAAGCTTTCTTT. The chain recombines TRBV5-1 with TRBJ1-1; no firm D call. The CDR3 contains 13 residues. Germline loops: CDR1 SGHRS, CDR2 YFSETQ. Deletions cut 7 bases from V and 5 bases from J, with 15 bases between.

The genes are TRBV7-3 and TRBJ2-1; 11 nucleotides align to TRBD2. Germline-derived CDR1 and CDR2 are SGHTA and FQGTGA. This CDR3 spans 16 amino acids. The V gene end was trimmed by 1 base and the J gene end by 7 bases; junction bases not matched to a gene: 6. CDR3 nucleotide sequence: TGTGCCAGCAGCTTAAGTCTTACTAGCGGGAGTAATGAGCAGTTCTTC. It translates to CASSLSLTSGSNEQFF.

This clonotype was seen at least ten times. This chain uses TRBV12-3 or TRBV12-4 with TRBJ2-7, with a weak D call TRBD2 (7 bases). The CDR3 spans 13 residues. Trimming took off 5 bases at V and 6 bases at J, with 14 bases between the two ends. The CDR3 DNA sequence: TGTGCCAGCAGTCCTGCGAGGGGGGGCGAGCAGTACTTC. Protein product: CASSPARGGEQYF.

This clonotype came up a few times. The CDR3: CSASGTGGQETQYF. CDR3 sequence (DNA): TGCAGTGCTTCAGGGACAGGGGGCCAAGAGACCCAGTACTTC. The chain is built from TRBV20-1 and TRBJ2-5; 11 bases agree with TRBD1. V shed 5 bases and J 1 base; nucleotides not matched to a gene: 3. CDR3 length: 14 residues. Germline lookup yields CDR1 DFQATT and CDR2 SNEGSKA (reference sequence).

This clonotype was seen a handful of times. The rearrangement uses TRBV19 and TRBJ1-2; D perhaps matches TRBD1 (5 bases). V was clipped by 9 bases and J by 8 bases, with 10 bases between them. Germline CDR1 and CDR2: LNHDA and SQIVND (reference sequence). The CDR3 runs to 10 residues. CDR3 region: CASSGGGYTF. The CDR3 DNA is TGTGCCAGCAGCGGGGGAGGCTACACCTTC. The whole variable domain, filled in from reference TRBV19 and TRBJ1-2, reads DGGITQSPKYLFRKEGQNVTLSCEQNLNHDAMYWYRQDPGQGLRLIYYSQIVNDFQKGDIAEGYSVSREKKESFPLTVTSAQKNPTAFYLCASSGGGYTFGSGTRLTVV.

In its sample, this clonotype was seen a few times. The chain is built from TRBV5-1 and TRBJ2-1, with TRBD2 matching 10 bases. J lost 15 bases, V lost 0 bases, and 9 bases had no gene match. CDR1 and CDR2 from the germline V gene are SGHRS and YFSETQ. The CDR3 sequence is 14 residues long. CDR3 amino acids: CASSLAQREGPWFF. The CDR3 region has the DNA TGCGCCAGCAGCTTGGCTCAGCGGGAGGGCCCCTGGTTCTTC.

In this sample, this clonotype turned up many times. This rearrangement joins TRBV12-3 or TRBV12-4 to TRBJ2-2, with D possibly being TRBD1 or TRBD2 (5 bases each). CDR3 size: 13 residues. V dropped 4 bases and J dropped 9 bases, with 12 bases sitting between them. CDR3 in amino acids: CASSSGRDRELFF. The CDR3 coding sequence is TGTGCCAGCAGTTCGGGACGGGATCGGGAGCTGTTTTTT.

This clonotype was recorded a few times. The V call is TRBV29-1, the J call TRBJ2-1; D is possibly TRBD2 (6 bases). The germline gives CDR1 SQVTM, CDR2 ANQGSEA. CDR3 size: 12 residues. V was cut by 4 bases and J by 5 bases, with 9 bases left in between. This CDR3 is CSVGGLNNEQFF. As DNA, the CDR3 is TGCAGCGTTGGGGGACTTAACAATGAGCAGTTCTTC.

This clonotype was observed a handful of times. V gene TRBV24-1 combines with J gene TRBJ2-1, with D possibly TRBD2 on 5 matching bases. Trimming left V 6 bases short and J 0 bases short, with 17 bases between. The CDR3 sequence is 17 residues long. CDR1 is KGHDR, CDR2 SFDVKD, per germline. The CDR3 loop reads CATSPTERSSSYNEQFF. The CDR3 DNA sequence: TGTGCCACCAGTCCGACCGAGCGGAGCAGCTCCTACAATGAGCAGTTCTTC.

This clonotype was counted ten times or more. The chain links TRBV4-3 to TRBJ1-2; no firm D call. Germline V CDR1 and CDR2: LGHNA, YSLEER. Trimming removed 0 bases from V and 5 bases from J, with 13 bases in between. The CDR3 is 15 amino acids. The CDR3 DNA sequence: TGCGCCAGCAGCCAAGACCTCGGAACCCTGTATGGCTACACCTTC. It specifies CASSQDLGTLYGYTF.

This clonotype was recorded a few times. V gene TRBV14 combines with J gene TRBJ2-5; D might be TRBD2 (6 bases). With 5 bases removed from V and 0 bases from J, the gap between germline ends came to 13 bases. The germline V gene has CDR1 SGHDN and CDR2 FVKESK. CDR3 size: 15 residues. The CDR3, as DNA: TGTGCCAGCAGCTACGGACTATTGTACCAAGAGACCCAGTACTTC. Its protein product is CASSYGLLYQETQYF.

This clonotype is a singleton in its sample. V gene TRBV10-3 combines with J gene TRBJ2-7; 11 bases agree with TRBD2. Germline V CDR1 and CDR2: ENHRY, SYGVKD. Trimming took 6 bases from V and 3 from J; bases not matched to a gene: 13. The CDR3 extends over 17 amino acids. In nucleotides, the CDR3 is TGTGCCATCAGCACGGGGCTAGCGGGAGGCTTTATCTACGAGCAGTACTTC. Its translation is CAISTGLAGGFIYEQYF.

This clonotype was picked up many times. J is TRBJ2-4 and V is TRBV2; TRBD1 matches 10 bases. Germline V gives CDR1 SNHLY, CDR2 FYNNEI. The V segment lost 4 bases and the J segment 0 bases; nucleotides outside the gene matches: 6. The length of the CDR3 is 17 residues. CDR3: CASSGQGAMLAKNIQYF. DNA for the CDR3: TGTGCCAGCAGTGGACAGGGGGCTATGCTAGCCAAAAACATTCAGTACTTC.

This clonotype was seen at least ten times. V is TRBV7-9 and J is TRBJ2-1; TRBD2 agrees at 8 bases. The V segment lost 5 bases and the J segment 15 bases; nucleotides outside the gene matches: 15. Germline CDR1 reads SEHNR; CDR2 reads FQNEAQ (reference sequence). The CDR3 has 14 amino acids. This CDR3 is CASSQRSAGVPPFF. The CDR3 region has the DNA TGTGCCAGCAGCCAAAGATCAGCGGGAGTGCCACCGTTCTTC.

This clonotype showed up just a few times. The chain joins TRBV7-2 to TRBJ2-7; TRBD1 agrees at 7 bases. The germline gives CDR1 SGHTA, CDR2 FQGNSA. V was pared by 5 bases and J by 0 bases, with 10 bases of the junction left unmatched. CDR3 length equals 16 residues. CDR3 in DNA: TGTGCCAGCAGCCTCCGACGGGCAGGGGGCTCCTACGAGCAGTACTTC. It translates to CASSLRRAGGSYEQYF.

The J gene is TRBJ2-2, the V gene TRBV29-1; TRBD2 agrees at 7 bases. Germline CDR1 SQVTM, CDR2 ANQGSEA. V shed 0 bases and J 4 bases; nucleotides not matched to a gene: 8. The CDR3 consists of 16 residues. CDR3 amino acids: CSVEDSPSGVTGELFF. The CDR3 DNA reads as TGCAGCGTTGAAGATTCCCCCAGCGGGGTCACCGGGGAGCTGTTTTTT.

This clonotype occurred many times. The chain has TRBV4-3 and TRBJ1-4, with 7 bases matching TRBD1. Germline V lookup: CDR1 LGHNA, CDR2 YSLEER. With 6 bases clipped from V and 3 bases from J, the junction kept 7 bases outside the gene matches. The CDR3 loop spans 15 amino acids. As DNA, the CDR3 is TGCGCCAGCAGTCAGCAGGGACAGTCTAATGAAAAACTGTTTTTT. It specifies CASSQQGQSNEKLFF.

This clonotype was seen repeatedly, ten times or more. The CDR3 protein is CATRLGMNTEAFF. CDR3 nucleotides: TGTGCCACAAGACTAGGGATGAACACTGAAGCTTTCTTT. The chain joins TRBV18 to TRBJ1-1; D unresolved. Germline-derived CDR1 and CDR2 are KGHSH and LQKENI. The CDR3 sequence is 13 residues long. The germline V and J ends were trimmed by 10 bases and 0 bases, with 12 bases remaining between them.

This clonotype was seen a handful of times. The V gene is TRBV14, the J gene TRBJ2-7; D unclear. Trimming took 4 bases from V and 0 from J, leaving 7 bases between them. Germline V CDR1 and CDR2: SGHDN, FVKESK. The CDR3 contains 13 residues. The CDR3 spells CASSPTNSYEQYF. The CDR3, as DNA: TGTGCCAGCAGCCCCACCAACTCCTACGAGCAGTACTTC.

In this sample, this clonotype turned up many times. The CDR3 nucleotides read TGTGCCAGCAGCCCGGACCCTAATTCACCCCTCCACTTT. As protein: CASSPDPNSPLHF. V is TRBV5-5 and J is TRBJ1-6; D is unresolved. Trimming cost V 4 bases and J 6 bases, with 8 bases left between them. The length of the CDR3 is 13 residues. Germline V CDR1 and CDR2: SGHKS, YYEKEE (reference sequence).